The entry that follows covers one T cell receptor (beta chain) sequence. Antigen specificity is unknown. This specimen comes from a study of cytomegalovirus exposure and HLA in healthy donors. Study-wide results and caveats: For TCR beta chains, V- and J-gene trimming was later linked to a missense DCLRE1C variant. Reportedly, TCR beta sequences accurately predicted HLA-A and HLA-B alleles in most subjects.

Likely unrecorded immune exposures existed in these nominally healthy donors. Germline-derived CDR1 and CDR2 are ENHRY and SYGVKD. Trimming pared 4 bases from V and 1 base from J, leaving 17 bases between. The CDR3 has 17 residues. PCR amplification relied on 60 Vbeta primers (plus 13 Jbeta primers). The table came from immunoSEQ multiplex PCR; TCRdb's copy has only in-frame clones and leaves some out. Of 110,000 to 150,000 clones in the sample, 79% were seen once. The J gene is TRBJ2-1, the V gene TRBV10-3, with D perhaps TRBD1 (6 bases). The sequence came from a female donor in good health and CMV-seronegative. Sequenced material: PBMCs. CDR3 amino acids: CAISGTGAGTSYNEQFF. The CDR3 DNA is TGTGCCATCAGTGGTACCGGGGCAGGGACATCCTACAATGAGCAGTTCTTC.